Listed here are 28 T cell receptor beta chains from one sample, sequenced in a study of cytomegalovirus exposure and HLA in healthy donors. The PCR made use of 60 Vbeta and 13 Jbeta primers. Here immunoSEQ multiplex PCR was the method, and the copy in TCRdb shows in-frame clones only, minus some. The profile covers 95,000 to 150,000 clones, with about three quarters appearing a single time and around 3.7% taken by the ten largest. The specimen was PBMCs. The receptors derive from a man in his thirties or forties in good health and CMV-seronegative.

The J gene is TRBJ1-1, the V gene TRBV15; D is possibly TRBD1 (6 bases). The ends were cut back, 0 bases at V and 5 bases at J, with 16 bases in the middle. From germline, CDR1 is LNHNV and CDR2 YYDKDF (reference sequence). The CDR3 spans 16 residues. In DNA form, the CDR3 reads TGTGCCACCAGCAGAGATTACCAGGGAAGGGGGACTGAAGCTTTCTTT. Translation: CATSRDYQGRGTEAFF.

As DNA, the CDR3 is TGTGCCAGCAGTTCCCCGGGACAGCCCAATCAGCCCCAGCATTTT. This translates into CASSSPGQPNQPQHF. The rearrangement links TRBV6-5 to TRBJ1-5, with 7 positions matching TRBD1. The CDR3 length is 15 residues. The V gene end was trimmed by 4 bases and the J gene end by 3 bases; junction bases not matched to a gene: 6. Germline CDR1 is MNHEY and CDR2 is SVGAGI.

The J gene is TRBJ2-1, the V gene TRBV19; D possibly corresponds to TRBD1 (6 bases). The germline V and J ends were trimmed by 5 bases and 6 bases, with 11 bases remaining between them. The germline V gene encodes CDR1 LNHDA and CDR2 SQIVND (reference sequence). The CDR3 consists of 13 residues. The CDR3 sequence is CASSYRAGNEQFF. DNA of the CDR3: TGTGCCAGTAGTTACAGGGCGGGCAATGAGCAGTTCTTC.

This clone was found once. This chain joins TRBV29-1 and TRBJ2-2; 11 bases match TRBD2. Trimming at V came to 5 bases and at J to 2 bases, leaving 4 bases not matched to a gene. The CDR3 runs 15 residues. CDR1 is SQVTM, CDR2 ANQGSEA, per germline. CDR3 in amino acids: CSVLRLAGNTGELFF. The CDR3 DNA follows: TGCAGCGTTTTAAGACTAGCGGGAAACACCGGGGAGCTGTTTTTT.

The rearrangement joins TRBV11-1 to TRBJ2-2; no clear D. The CDR3 spans 16 residues. The germline gives CDR1 SGHAT, CDR2 FQDESV (reference sequence). V was shortened by 4 bases and J by 2 bases, with 14 bases between the two germline ends. The CDR3 DNA reads TGTGCCAGCAGCTCCCACGGCGGCTCCAACACCGGGGAGCTGTTTTTT. This encodes CASSSHGGSNTGELFF.

A single count supports this clone. V gene TRBV11-1 combines with J gene TRBJ2-3; TRBD2 matches at 7 bases. The CDR3 has 17 amino acids. V shed 4 bases, J shed 6 bases, and the junction held 16 bases outside the gene matches. The germline CDR1 and CDR2 sequences are SGHAT and FQDESV (reference sequence). CDR3 nucleotides: TGTGCCAGCAGCTCACCCGGGGGGTTTGGGGTAAAGGATACGCAGTATTTT. This sequence encodes CASSSPGGFGVKDTQYF.

The rearrangement uses TRBV7-9 and TRBJ1-6; 11 nucleotides line up with TRBD1. With V trimmed by 6 bases and J by 15 bases, 4 bases remained unmatched. The V gene's germline CDR1 is SEHNR and CDR2 FQNEAQ (reference sequence). The CDR3 runs 12 residues. This CDR3 reads CASRPGTGGLHF. The CDR3 bases are TGTGCCAGCAGGCCTGGGACAGGGGGCCTCCACTTT.

This chain uses TRBV7-6 with TRBJ1-1; no clear D. CDR1 and CDR2 from the germline V gene are SGHVS and FNYEAQ. The CDR3 extends over 11 amino acids. The germline V and J ends were trimmed by 6 bases and 2 bases, with 4 bases remaining between them. The CDR3 region has the DNA TGTGCCAGCAGTTCTAACACTGAAGCTTTCTTT. The encoded protein is CASSSNTEAFF.

Here the CDR3 reads CASSEFGPSVTNEKLFF. DNA of the CDR3: TGTGCCAGCAGTGAATTTGGCCCTTCAGTAACTAATGAAAAACTGTTTTTT. The gene calls are TRBV6-1 and TRBJ1-4, with D unclear. Germline V lookup: CDR1 MNHNS, CDR2 SASEGT. The CDR3 has 17 amino acids. The germline V and J ends were trimmed by 2 bases and 1 base, with 14 bases remaining between them.

This clone was counted a single time. The chain uses TRBV15 and TRBJ2-5; TRBD2 matches 10 bases. This CDR3 has 17 amino acids. J was trimmed by 5 bases and V by 5 bases; bases with no gene match: 14. Germline values: CDR1 LNHNV, CDR2 YYDKDF (reference sequence). The DNA of the CDR3 is TGTGCCACCAGCCAAAAAGGACTAGCGGAGCGGCGGGAGACCCAGTACTTC. Protein: CATSQKGLAERRETQYF.

This clone showed up just a few times. A far larger clone is one nucleotide away, so this likely arose from a read error. This chain joins TRBV6-4 and TRBJ2-3, with TRBD2 matching over 7 bases. Germline values: CDR1 MRHNA, CDR2 SNTAGT. CDR3 length equals 14 residues. CDR3 coding DNA: TGTGCCAGCACTGACACTAGCGGCACAGATACGCAGTATTTT. It encodes CASTDTSGTDTQYF.

The chain couples TRBV6-5 to TRBJ2-7, with TRBD1 matching over 9 bases. J gave up 4 bases and V 0 bases, and 4 bases lay outside the gene matches. This CDR3 comprises 15 residues. CDR1 MNHEY and CDR2 SVGAGI come from the germline V gene. The DNA for the CDR3 is TGTGCCAGCAGTTACTCGACACAGGGGGCTTACGAGCAGTACTTC. It encodes CASSYSTQGAYEQYF.

V is TRBV7-2 and J is TRBJ2-7; the match to TRBD2 covers 8 bases. Germline V gene sequence: CDR1 SGHTA, CDR2 FQGNSA. V shed 1 base and J 1 base; nucleotides not matched to a gene: 6. There are 16 residues in the CDR3. The CDR3 sequence: CASSLVPASGSYEQYF. CDR3 sequence (DNA): TGTGCCAGCAGCTTAGTTCCGGCTAGCGGGTCCTACGAGCAGTACTTC.

The rearrangement joins TRBV11-3 to TRBJ2-7, with 7 bases lining up with TRBD2. In germline, CDR1 is SGHNT, CDR2 YENEEA. Unmatched junction bases numbered 16, after V lost 4 bases and J lost 7 bases. This CDR3 is 16 amino acids long. This chain's CDR3 is CASSSSARGSSGEQYF. Written as DNA, the CDR3 is TGTGCCAGCAGCTCGTCCGCGCGGGGGTCGTCTGGGGAGCAGTACTTC.

CDR3 sequence: CASSPTGGSVNTQYF. The CDR3 DNA sequence: TGTGCCAGCAGCCCAACCGGAGGCAGCGTGAATACGCAGTATTTT. The chain joins TRBV11-3 to TRBJ2-3; a possible D gene is TRBD2 (5 bases). This CDR3 region has 15 residues. V was trimmed by 5 bases and J by 7 bases, leaving 19 bases between them. CDR1 is SGHNT, CDR2 YENEEA, per germline.

The table lists this clone with a few counts. The chain is built from TRBV7-9 and TRBJ1-2; D is perhaps TRBD1 (5 bases). The ends were cut back, 0 bases at V and 2 bases at J, with 7 bases in the middle. CDR3 size: 14 residues. The germline CDR1 and CDR2 sequences are SEHNR and FQNEAQ (reference sequence). As DNA, the CDR3 is TGTGCCAGCAGCTTAGCAGGGGCCAACTATGGCTACACCTTC. Translation: CASSLAGANYGYTF.

The chain employs TRBV15 and TRBJ2-1; the match to TRBD1 covers 7 bases. The CDR3 runs to 14 residues. Germline trimming cut 5 bases from V and 4 bases from J; bases unmatched to any gene: 5. Germline-derived CDR1 and CDR2 are LNHNV and YYDKDF (reference sequence). As DNA, the CDR3 is TGTGCCACCAGCGGGTCGGGACAGTACAATGAGCAGTTCTTC. Its translation is CATSGSGQYNEQFF.

V usage is TRBV10-3 and J usage is TRBJ1-5; D is perhaps TRBD1 (6 bases). Trimming stripped 6 bases from V and 5 bases from J, with 17 bases between. This CDR3 has 15 amino acids. Germline V CDR1 and CDR2: ENHRY, SYGVKD. In DNA, the CDR3 is TGTGCCATCAGCAAGCGGCAGGGGAAGGATCAGCCCCAGCATTTT. This codes for CAISKRQGKDQPQHF.

The V gene is TRBV7-9, the J gene TRBJ1-6; D possibly corresponds to TRBD1 (5 bases). Trimming took 8 bases from V and 6 from J, leaving 20 bases between them. CDR3 length: 16 amino acids. Germline V gives CDR1 SEHNR, CDR2 FQNEAQ (reference sequence). The CDR3 DNA is TGTGCCAGCGATCAGGGTCGGGGAGGGGTTAATTCACCCCTCCACTTT. Translated: CASDQGRGGVNSPLHF.

The chain combines TRBV7-9 with TRBJ2-1, with D possibly being TRBD2 (5 bases). The CDR3 extends over 17 amino acids. The V gene's germline CDR1 is SEHNR and CDR2 FQNEAQ (reference sequence). Trimming left V 4 bases short and J 6 bases short, with 22 bases between. The CDR3 sequence: CASSSSVLRGNLNEQFF. In nucleotides, the CDR3 is TGTGCCAGCAGCTCTTCAGTACTACGGGGAAACCTCAATGAGCAGTTCTTC.

This sequence joins TRBV19 and TRBJ2-5, with 9 bases aligning to TRBD2. Per germline, CDR1 LNHDA and CDR2 SQIVND (reference sequence). The junction had 8 bases not matched to a gene; V was cut back by 6 bases and J by 0 bases. The CDR3 contains 16 residues. DNA of the CDR3: TGTGCCAGTAGCACGAGACTAGCGGAGGACCAAGAGACCCAGTACTTC. This gives the protein CASSTRLAEDQETQYF.

V usage is TRBV15 and J usage is TRBJ2-1, with TRBD1 identical over 10 bases. After removal of 0 bases from V and 12 bases from J, the junction contained 14 bases not matched to a gene. The CDR3 sequence is 17 residues long. Germline values: CDR1 LNHNV, CDR2 YYDKDF (reference sequence). CDR3 sequence reads: CATSRDLSTGGLSTQFF. CDR3 sequence (DNA): TGTGCCACCAGCAGAGATCTTTCGACAGGGGGCCTTTCAACGCAGTTCTTC. The full variable domain, with the rest looked up from reference TRBV15 and TRBJ2-1, is DAMVIQNPRYQVTQFGKPVTLSCSQTLNHNVMYWYQQKSSQAPKLLFHYYDKDFNNEADTPDNFQSRRPNTSFCFLDIRSPGLGDTAMYLCATSRDLSTGGLSTQFFGPGTRLTVL.

V gene TRBV11-2 combines with J gene TRBJ2-1; TRBD1 might be the D (5 bases). The V gene's germline CDR1 is SGHAT and CDR2 FQNNGV. This CDR3 comprises 15 residues. V was clipped by 5 bases and J by 2 bases, with 13 bases between them. The CDR3: CASSRERTTYNEQFF. In DNA, the CDR3 is TGTGCCAGCAGCAGAGAGAGGACAACCTACAATGAGCAGTTCTTC.

The chain joins TRBV9 to TRBJ1-5; the D gene is possibly TRBD1 (6 bases). Germline lookup yields CDR1 SGDLS and CDR2 YYNGEE. The CDR3 has 14 residues. V was trimmed by 0 bases and J by 5 bases, leaving 9 bases between them. CDR3 coding DNA: TGTGCCAGCAGCGTAGATGGGGGCCATCAGCCCCAGCATTTT. The encoded protein is CASSVDGGHQPQHF.

The gene calls are TRBV10-3 and TRBJ2-1; 8 nucleotides line up with TRBD1. The CDR3 is 19 residues long. The trim removed 2 bases at V and 3 bases at J, leaving 15 bases unmatched. Germline-derived CDR1 and CDR2 are ENHRY and SYGVKD. For the CDR3, the DNA is TGTGCCATCAGTGAGCCGGAAACCCGGACAGGGAGAAACTACAATGAGCAGTTCTTC. It codes for CAISEPETRTGRNYNEQFF.

This clone was recorded a few times. V and J are TRBV6-5 and TRBJ2-7; 13 bases map to TRBD2. Trimming removed 0 bases from V and 4 bases from J; junction bases left unmatched: 3. Germline lookup yields CDR1 MNHEY and CDR2 SVGAGI. This CDR3 spans 16 amino acids. The CDR3 nucleotides are TGTGCCAGCAGTTACTCCGGACTAGCGGGAGTGTACGAGCAGTACTTC. It translates to CASSYSGLAGVYEQYF.

The chain couples TRBV28 to TRBJ1-1; TRBD1 aligns across 8 bases. The CDR3 length is 18 residues. Germline CDR1 reads MDHEN; CDR2 reads SYDVKM. With V trimmed by 0 bases and J by 3 bases, 12 bases remained unmatched. In nucleotides, the CDR3 is TGTGCCAGCAGTTTATGGGGGACAGGATCATTCTGGGACACTGAAGCTTTCTTT. It codes for CASSLWGTGSFWDTEAFF.

This clone was detected a few times. The same CDR3 also results from other DNA sequences found in this sample. This chain connects TRBV6-5 to TRBJ1-2; TRBD1 agrees at 8 bases. Germline CDR1 and CDR2: MNHEY and SVGAGI. V shed 3 bases and J 2 bases; nucleotides not matched to a gene: 8. The CDR3 totals 16 residues. The CDR3 DNA reads TGTGCCAGCAGTTATTCCGGGACAGGAAAAAACTATGGCTACACCTTC. The encoded protein is CASSYSGTGKNYGYTF.